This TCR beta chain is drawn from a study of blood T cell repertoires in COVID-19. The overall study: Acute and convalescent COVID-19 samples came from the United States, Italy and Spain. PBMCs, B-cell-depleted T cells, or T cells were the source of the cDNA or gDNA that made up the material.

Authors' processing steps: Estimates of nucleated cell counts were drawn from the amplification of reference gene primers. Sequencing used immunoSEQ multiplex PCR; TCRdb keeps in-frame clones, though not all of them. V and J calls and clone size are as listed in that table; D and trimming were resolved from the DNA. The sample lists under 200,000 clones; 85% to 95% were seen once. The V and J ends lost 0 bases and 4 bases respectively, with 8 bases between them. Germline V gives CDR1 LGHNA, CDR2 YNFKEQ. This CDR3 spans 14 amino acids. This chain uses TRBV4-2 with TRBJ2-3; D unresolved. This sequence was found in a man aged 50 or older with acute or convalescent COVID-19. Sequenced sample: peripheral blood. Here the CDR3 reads CASSQEKAADTQYF. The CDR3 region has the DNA TGTGCCAGCAGCCAAGAGAAGGCGGCAGATACGCAGTATTTT.